Listed below are T cell receptor beta chains from one sample, sequenced in a study of blood T cells in healthy people across ages. Each CDR3 protein is one row after TCRdb ran MiXCR on the 5' RACE reads. The sample lists approximately 800,000 distinct CDR3 sequences, about 34% occurring once. Sequencing was carried out using blood. The receptors derive from a man between 18 and 35 years old in good health. Both conserved end residues are part of each CDR3. Some rows mark clone size as missing; the rest say once, few, many or name a class of expanded clone.

J gene: TRBJ1-6
clone size: few
V gene: TRBV20-1
CDR3 protein: CSGTLEVNSPLHF

J gene: TRBJ2-1
clone size: -
V gene: TRBV7-6
CDR3 protein: CASSLQPGQLYNEQFF

J gene: TRBJ2-3
clone size: few
V gene: TRBV20-1
CDR3 protein: CSWSLSSTDTQYF

J gene: TRBJ1-4
clone size: few
V gene: TRBV12-3/TRBV12-4
CDR3 protein: CASSLARTNEKLFF

J gene: TRBJ1-2
clone size: -
V gene: TRBV7-2
CDR3 protein: CASSPGRRTYGYTF

J gene: TRBJ2-1
clone size: few
V gene: TRBV20-1
CDR3 protein: CSAPMVPFLNPGEQFF

J gene: TRBJ2-1
clone size: -
V gene: TRBV2
CDR3 protein: CARSETDRAPFF

J gene: TRBJ2-7
clone size: few
V gene: TRBV28
CDR3 protein: CASRQTGGYEQYF

J gene: TRBJ1-6
clone size: -
V gene: TRBV27
CDR3 protein: CASSYYRPNTGGSPLHF

J gene: TRBJ1-5
clone size: -
V gene: TRBV4-2
CDR3 protein: CASSQRGIGGNQPQHF

J gene: TRBJ1-4
clone size: -
V gene: TRBV4-1
CDR3 protein: CASSQDGTLEKLFF

J gene: TRBJ2-5
clone size: few
V gene: TRBV7-2
CDR3 protein: CASSEPGETQYF

J gene: TRBJ1-2
clone size: many
V gene: TRBV2
CDR3 protein: CASSTRQRNYGYTF

J gene: TRBJ2-1
clone size: once
V gene: TRBV7-2
CDR3 protein: CASSWGSSYNEQSF

J gene: TRBJ2-5
clone size: many
V gene: TRBV7-2
CDR3 protein: CASSLTSGDRETQYF

J gene: -
clone size: -
V gene: TRBV7-2
CDR3 protein: CASSRGAAEQYF

J gene: TRBJ2-1
clone size: few
V gene: TRBV4-3
CDR3 protein: CASSQEGAGNEQFF

J gene: TRBJ1-6
clone size: -
V gene: TRBV6-6
CDR3 protein: CASSPSGLGNSPLHF

J gene: TRBJ2-1
clone size: many
V gene: TRBV10-3
CDR3 protein: CAISAGGLIDEQFF

J gene: TRBJ2-1
clone size: -
V gene: TRBV2
CDR3 protein: CASSEGTGGYNEQFF

J gene: TRBJ1-2
clone size: -
V gene: TRBV14
CDR3 protein: CASSQGEGFYGYTF

J gene: TRBJ2-7
clone size: many
V gene: TRBV9
CDR3 protein: CASSVSTSGSSYEQYF

J gene: TRBJ2-1
clone size: few
V gene: TRBV28
CDR3 protein: CASSLELAGINEQFF

J gene: TRBJ2-1
clone size: -
V gene: TRBV6-5
CDR3 protein: CASSYFAGSSYNEQFF

J gene: TRBJ2-3
clone size: -
V gene: TRBV5-1
CDR3 protein: CASSREPGESTDTQYF

J gene: -
clone size: -
V gene: TRBV27
CDR3 protein: CASSLGPGGYNEQYF

J gene: TRBJ2-5
clone size: few
V gene: TRBV14
CDR3 protein: CASSPTSGGRHQETQYF

J gene: TRBJ1-1
clone size: -
V gene: TRBV11-2
CDR3 protein: CASSLGDRTMNTEAFF

J gene: TRBJ2-1
clone size: -
V gene: TRBV15
CDR3 protein: CATNERSGGYNEQFF

J gene: TRBJ1-2
clone size: -
V gene: TRBV7-9
CDR3 protein: CASSFVRGGFYGYTF

J gene: TRBJ2-5
clone size: -
V gene: TRBV4-3
CDR3 protein: CASSQELAPSETQYF

J gene: TRBJ2-5
clone size: many
V gene: TRBV27
CDR3 protein: CASSPGGLQETQYF

J gene: TRBJ2-1
clone size: -
V gene: TRBV7-2
CDR3 protein: CASSDPRTSGDFYNEQFF

J gene: TRBJ1-5
clone size: -
V gene: TRBV6-1
CDR3 protein: CASSQRSFPGNQPQHF

J gene: TRBJ1-6
clone size: few
V gene: TRBV3-1
CDR3 protein: CASSQHIQGRSPLHF

J gene: -
clone size: -
V gene: TRBV27
CDR3 protein: CASSYGTSSGYEQYF

J gene: TRBJ1-2
clone size: -
V gene: TRBV29-1
CDR3 protein: CSVGSQGKVYGYTF

J gene: TRBJ2-7
clone size: -
V gene: TRBV12-3/TRBV12-4
CDR3 protein: CASSPSSGGANEQYF

J gene: TRBJ2-1
clone size: -
V gene: TRBV2
CDR3 protein: CASRAGTRIYEQFF

J gene: TRBJ1-2
clone size: few
V gene: TRBV16
CDR3 protein: CASSQSGQGRIYGYTF

J gene: TRBJ1-5
clone size: few
V gene: TRBV20-1
CDR3 protein: CSARDLSGVQPQHF

J gene: -
clone size: -
V gene: TRBV5-5
CDR3 protein: CASSLSSWKRGAAYEQYF

J gene: TRBJ2-7
clone size: -
V gene: TRBV29-1
CDR3 protein: CSVGLGASYEQYF

J gene: TRBJ2-1
clone size: few
V gene: TRBV12-3/TRBV12-4
CDR3 protein: CASSFSGHTNEQFF

J gene: TRBJ2-1
clone size: -
V gene: TRBV5-6
CDR3 protein: CASSMVIALEVNEQFF

J gene: TRBJ2-3
clone size: -
V gene: TRBV24-1
CDR3 protein: CATSEPWADTQYF

J gene: TRBJ1-5
clone size: few
V gene: TRBV27
CDR3 protein: CASSRRTGYQPQHF

J gene: TRBJ1-4
clone size: -
V gene: TRBV5-1
CDR3 protein: CASSLERPNEKLFF

J gene: TRBJ1-2
clone size: many
V gene: TRBV6-6
CDR3 protein: CASTGDAYGYTF

J gene: TRBJ1-1
clone size: many
V gene: TRBV29-1
CDR3 protein: CSVEEGPYKAFF

J gene: TRBJ2-1
clone size: -
V gene: TRBV19
CDR3 protein: CASSPKTLNSYNEQFF

J gene: TRBJ2-7
clone size: -
V gene: TRBV12-3/TRBV12-4
CDR3 protein: CASGRINYEQYF

J gene: TRBJ2-1
clone size: few
V gene: TRBV5-6
CDR3 protein: CASSFPIGVSYNEQFF

J gene: TRBJ1-6
clone size: -
V gene: TRBV15
CDR3 protein: CATSRAKNSPLHF

J gene: TRBJ2-1
clone size: -
V gene: TRBV7-3
CDR3 protein: CANSLTGTGHNEQFF